This T cell receptor (beta chain) stems from a study of shared T cell receptors in the human thymus. Assay: immunoSEQ multiplex PCR; the TCRdb copy retains only in-frame clones and omits some. The table includes hundreds of thousands of clones, around 87% detected once. This clone was found once. CDR1 MDHEN and CDR2 SYDVKM come from the germline V gene. The CDR3 length is 11 residues. The V and J ends lost 10 bases and 8 bases, in that order; junction bases with no gene match: 6. This sample was shared with a second study, whose subject was human thymus T cells. From that report: Serving as donors were healthy Finnish infants, each of whom was having open corrective surgery for congenital heart defects.

This rearrangement joins TRBV28 to TRBJ1-1; 8 nucleotides agree with TRBD1. The sequence was obtained from a boy younger than two with a congenital heart defect. The material sequenced was thymocytes. Written as DNA, the CDR3 is TGTGCCACCAGGACAGGGCGGGAAGCTTTCTTT. This encodes CATRTGREAFF.